The sequence of this T cell receptor (beta chain) was determined in a study of shared clonotypes between healthy human individuals. Profiling relied on immunoSEQ multiplex PCR, and the TCRdb table lists in-frame clones only, not all of them. This table holds roughly 1 million clones, 65% to 80% found once. The germline gives CDR1 MNHEY, CDR2 SVGAGI. The CDR3 extends over 16 amino acids. With 1 base removed from V and 10 bases from J, the gap between germline ends came to 17 bases. The chain is built from TRBV6-5 and TRBJ1-6; D ambiguous. This receptor was taken from a man between 18 and 35 years old in good health. Sequenced input: memory CD4+ T cells sorted from blood. Subset indicated: CD45RA-negative fraction. In DNA form, the CDR3 reads TGTGCCAGCAGTTACTTGCAGTCCGGGGTTGGCTCACCCCTCCACTTT. It codes for CASSYLQSGVGSPLHF.